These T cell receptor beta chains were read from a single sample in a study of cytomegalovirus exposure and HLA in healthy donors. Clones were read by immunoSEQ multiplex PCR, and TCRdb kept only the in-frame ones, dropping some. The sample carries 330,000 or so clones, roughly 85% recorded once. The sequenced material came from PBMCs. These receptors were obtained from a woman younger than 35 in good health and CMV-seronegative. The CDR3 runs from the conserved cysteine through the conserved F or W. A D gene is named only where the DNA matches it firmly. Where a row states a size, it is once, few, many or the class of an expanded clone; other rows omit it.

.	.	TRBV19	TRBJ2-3	TGTGCCACCGGGAGCGGGTCGTACACAGATACGCAGTATTTT	CATGSGSYTDTQYF
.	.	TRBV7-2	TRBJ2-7	TGTGCCAGCAGCTTCATCGGCGGGTCCTACGAGCAGTACTTC	CASSFIGGSYEQYF
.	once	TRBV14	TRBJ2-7	TGTGCCAGCAGCCAAGCCCGCGGGGCGGTAGCGGTCCGCCACGAGCAGTACTTC	CASSQARGAVAVRHEQYF
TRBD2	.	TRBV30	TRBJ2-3	TGTGCCTGGAGTCTGGGGCAAGGGATAGCGGGAGGGCCAGGAGATACGCAGTATTTT	CAWSLGQGIAGGPGDTQYF
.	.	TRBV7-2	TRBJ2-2	TGTGCCAGCAGCCCCCTAGCCGGGGAGCTGTTTTTT	CASSPLAGELFF
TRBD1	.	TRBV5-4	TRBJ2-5	TGTGCCAGCAGCTTCGACAGGGGGTACCAAGAGACCCAGTACTTC	CASSFDRGYQETQYF
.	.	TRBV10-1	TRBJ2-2	TGCGCCAGCAGAGGGGTGATCGGGGAGCTGTTTTTT	CASRGVIGELFF
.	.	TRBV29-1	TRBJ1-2	TGCAGCGTTCAGTCGACAGTCAATGGCTACACCTTC	CSVQSTVNGYTF
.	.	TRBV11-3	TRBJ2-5	TGTGCCAGCAGCCATCGTACAGACCAAGAGACCCAGTACTTC	CASSHRTDQETQYF
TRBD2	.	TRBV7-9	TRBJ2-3	TGTGCCAGCAGCTTAGGACTAGCGGCAGATACGCAGTATTTT	CASSLGLAADTQYF
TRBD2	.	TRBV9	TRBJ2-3	TGTGCCAGCGCGGGGGAGGGGGATACGCAGTATTTT	CASAGEGDTQYF
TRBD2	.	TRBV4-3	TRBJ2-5	TGCGCCAGCAGCCAATCAGGGTCAGCGGGGAAAGAGACCCAGTACTTC	CASSQSGSAGKETQYF
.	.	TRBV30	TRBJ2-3	TGTGCCTTCGGGTACACAGATACGCAGTATTTT	CAFGYTDTQYF
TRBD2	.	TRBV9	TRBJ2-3	TGTGCCAGCAGCTTCCGCGGGGGGAGTAGCGCAGATACGCAGTATTTT	CASSFRGGSSADTQYF
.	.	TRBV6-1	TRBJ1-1	TGTGCCAGCAGTGAAGCGCCAGGGCCTAACACTGAAGCTTTCTTT	CASSEAPGPNTEAFF
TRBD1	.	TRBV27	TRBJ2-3	TGTGCCAGCTTTCCCGGACAGGGGGCTGGAGATACGCAGTATTTT	CASFPGQGAGDTQYF
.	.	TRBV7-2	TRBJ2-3	TGTGCCAGCAGCCTGGCACAGCGGGGCACAGATACGCAGTATTTT	CASSLAQRGTDTQYF
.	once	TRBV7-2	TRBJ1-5	TGTGCCAGCAGCCTCTCCCCGGGTCAGCCCCAGCATTTT	CASSLSPGQPQHF
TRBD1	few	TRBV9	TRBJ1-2	TGTGCCAGCAGCGTAGAAGGACAGGGGAACTATGGCTACACCTTC	CASSVEGQGNYGYTF
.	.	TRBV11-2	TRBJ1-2	TGTGCCAGCAGCTTAGGGCAGTCGGGCTATGGCTACACCTTC	CASSLGQSGYGYTF
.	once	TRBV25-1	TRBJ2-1	TGTGCCAGCAGTGATCCGGCGGGTGAGCAGTTCTTC	CASSDPAGEQFF
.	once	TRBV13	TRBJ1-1	TGTGCCAGCAGCCCCCTCGGGGGGCAGGGGACTGAAGCTTTCTTT	CASSPLGGQGTEAFF
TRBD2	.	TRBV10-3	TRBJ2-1	TGTGCCATCAGTGTAGGGCCTAGCGGCAATGAGCAGTTCTTC	CAISVGPSGNEQFF
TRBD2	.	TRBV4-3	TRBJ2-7	TGCGCCAGCAGCCAAGGATCTAGCGGGAGGCTCTACGAGCAGTACTTC	CASSQGSSGRLYEQYF
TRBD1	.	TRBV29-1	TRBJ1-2	TGCAGCGTTGAACCCTTAGACAGGGACTATGGCTACACCTTC	CSVEPLDRDYGYTF
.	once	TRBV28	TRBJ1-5	TGTGCCAGCAGTAGAGGCCGGTGGGCCCAGCATTTT	CASSRGRWAQHF
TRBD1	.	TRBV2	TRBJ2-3	TGTGCCAGCGAACAGGGGATCACAGATACGCAGTATTTT	CASEQGITDTQYF
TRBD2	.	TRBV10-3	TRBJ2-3	TGTGCCATCAGTGAGGGACTAGCGGGAGGCGGCGGAGATACGCAGTATTTT	CAISEGLAGGGGDTQYF
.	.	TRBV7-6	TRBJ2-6	TGTGCCAGCAGCCCGAGACAATCTGGGGCCAACGTCCTGACTTTC	CASSPRQSGANVLTF
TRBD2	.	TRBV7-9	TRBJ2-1	TGTGCCAGCAGCCTGGGAATAGCGGGAATTGGAGACAATGAGCAGTTCTTC	CASSLGIAGIGDNEQFF
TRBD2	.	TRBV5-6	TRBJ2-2	TGTGCCAGCAGCTTGTACCTAGCGGGAGGGCTCGGCGGGGAGCTGTTTTTT	CASSLYLAGGLGGELFF
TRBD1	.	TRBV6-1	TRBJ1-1	TGTGCCAGCAGTTCGGGACAGGGGACCACTGAAGCTTTCTTT	CASSSGQGTTEAFF
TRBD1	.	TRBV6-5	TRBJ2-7	TGTGCCAGCAGTTACCGGGACAGGGGGAGGTACGAGCAGTACTTC	CASSYRDRGRYEQYF
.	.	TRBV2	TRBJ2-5	TGTGCCAGCAGTGGTAATACGGGGGAGACCCAGTACTTC	CASSGNTGETQYF
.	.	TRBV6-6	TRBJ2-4	TGTGCCAGCAGTTACTCGAGGACAGCCCAAAACATTCAGTACTTC	CASSYSRTAQNIQYF
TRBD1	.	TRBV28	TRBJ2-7	TGTGCCAGCACCCCGGGACAGGGGTACGAGCAGTACTTC	CASTPGQGYEQYF
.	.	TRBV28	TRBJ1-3	TGTGCCAGCAGCCGAGACACCTACTCTGGAAACACCATATATTTT	CASSRDTYSGNTIYF
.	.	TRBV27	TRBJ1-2	TGTGCCAGCAGTTTATTCGAATCCCAACACCCGTCTAACTATGGCTACACCTTC	CASSLFESQHPSNYGYTF
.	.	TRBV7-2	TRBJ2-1	TGTGCCAGCAGCTTAGAGGCGGTGGCCTACAATGAGCAGTTCTTC	CASSLEAVAYNEQFF
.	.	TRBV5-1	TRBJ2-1	TGCGCCAGCAGCCTTCGATTTTCGGGTAATGAGCAGTTCTTC	CASSLRFSGNEQFF
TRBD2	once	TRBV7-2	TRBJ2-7	TGTGCCAGCAGCCTGGGGCTAGCGGGATTCGAGCAGTACTTC	CASSLGLAGFEQYF
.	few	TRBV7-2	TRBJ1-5	TGTGCCAGCAGCCCAAATGGAGTTGAGCCCCAGCATTTT	CASSPNGVEPQHF
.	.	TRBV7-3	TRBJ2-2	TGTGCCAGCAGTTTAGGGGCGACCGGGGAGCTGTTTTTT	CASSLGATGELFF
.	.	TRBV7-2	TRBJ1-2	TGTGCCAGCAGCCCGGACAGCGTGAGTCGCTACACCTTC	CASSPDSVSRYTF
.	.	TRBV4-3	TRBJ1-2	TGCGCCAGCAGCCAAGGAGAGAACTATAACTATGGCTACACCTTC	CASSQGENYNYGYTF
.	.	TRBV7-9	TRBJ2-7	TGTGCCAGCAGCCTGGACGCGGGACCTAGCGAGCAGTACTTC	CASSLDAGPSEQYF
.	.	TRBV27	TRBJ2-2	TGTGCCAGCAGTAGTATATGGGACTCCAACACCGGGGAGCTGTTTTTT	CASSSIWDSNTGELFF
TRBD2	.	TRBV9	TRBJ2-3	TGTGCCAGCAGTTACACCGGGACTAGCGGAGATACGCAGTATTTT	CASSYTGTSGDTQYF
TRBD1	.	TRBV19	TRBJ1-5	TGTGCCAGTAGTATGGAGGGGGCCGGTAATCAGCCCCAGCATTTT	CASSMEGAGNQPQHF
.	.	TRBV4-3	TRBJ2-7	TGCGCCAGCAGCCCCTTCTTAGAGGGCGAGCAGTACTTC	CASSPFLEGEQYF
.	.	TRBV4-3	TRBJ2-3	TGCGCCAGCAGCCAGGATAGGAGGGATACGCAGTATTTT	CASSQDRRDTQYF
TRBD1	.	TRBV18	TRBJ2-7	TGTGCCAGCTCATCTGACAGGGGAGATCGTAGCGAGCAGTACTTC	CASSSDRGDRSEQYF
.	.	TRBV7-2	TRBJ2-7	TGTGCCAGCAGCTTATGGGGGGGCGGGTCCTACGAGCAGTACTTC	CASSLWGGGSYEQYF
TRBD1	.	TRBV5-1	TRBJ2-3	TGCGCCAGCAGCCCGCCAGGGGGCGCAAATGTCCCAGATACGCAGTATTTT	CASSPPGGANVPDTQYF